These T cell receptor beta chains were read from a single sample in a study of blood T cell repertoires in COVID-19. Libraries were prepared by immunoSEQ multiplex PCR; TCRdb keeps only in-frame clonotypes and omits some of them. Of more than 300,000 clones in the sample, just over 90% were seen once. Sequenced: PBMCs or T cells enriched from blood (not recorded which). These receptors all stem from a woman aged 35 to 49 who had been exposed to COVID-19. Both conserved end residues are part of each CDR3. The D gene is left open where the match is weak. Rows give clone size only sometimes, using once, few, many, or a class for an expanded clone.

>.|TRBJ2-7|.|TRBV18
TGTGCCAGCTCACCGCTTCCACCCCCAGACGAGCAGTACTTC
CASSPLPPPDEQYF
>.|TRBJ1-4|once|TRBV18
TGTGCCAGCTCACTACAGCATAATGAAAAACTGTTTTTT
CASSLQHNEKLFF
>.|TRBJ1-6|.|TRBV5-4
TGTGCCAGCAGCTTGGGCCGGAGGGTCGGATCACCCCTCCACTTT
CASSLGRRVGSPLHF
>.|TRBJ2-5|.|TRBV7-2
TGTGCCAGCAGCTTATCAGGGATCGAAGAGACCCAGTACTTC
CASSLSGIEETQYF
>TRBD2|TRBJ2-7|.|TRBV24-1
TGTGCCACCAGTGATTACGGGCTAGCGGGGGGGCCAGATGCCTACGAGCAGTACTTC
CATSDYGLAGGPDAYEQYF
>TRBD1|TRBJ2-1|.|TRBV24-1
TGTGCCACCGGGGGACAGGGGGCTCGTGGTGAGCAGTTCTTC
CATGGQGARGEQFF
>.|TRBJ2-4|.|TRBV27
TGTGCCAGCGGACTGACCAAAAACATTCAGTACTTC
CASGLTKNIQYF
>TRBD2|TRBJ2-1|.|TRBV27
TGTGCCAGCAGTTTATCGGCTAGCGGGATTTACAATGAGCAGTTCTTC
CASSLSASGIYNEQFF
>.|TRBJ2-5|.|TRBV27
TGTGCCAGCAGTTTTGGGGGTCAAGGACTAACCCAGTACTTC
CASSFGGQGLTQYF
>.|TRBJ1-5|.|TRBV24-1
TGTGCCACCAGTGACAGGGGTAGCAATCAGCCCCAGCATTTT
CATSDRGSNQPQHF
>.|TRBJ1-1|once|TRBV10-3
TGTGCCATCAGATCAGGACAGGAAGCTTTCTTT
CAIRSGQEAFF
>TRBD2|TRBJ2-5|.|TRBV5-1
TGCGCCAGCAGCTTGGAGCTGCGGGGGGGCTGGGAGACCCAGTACTTC
CASSLELRGGWETQYF
>.|TRBJ1-2|.|TRBV6-5
TGTGCCAGCAGTTACTCGAAGGGGAAAGGCTACACCTTC
CASSYSKGKGYTF
>.|TRBJ2-5|.|TRBV6-5
TGTGCCAGCAGTTACAGTCCGGGGTCGGCCCAATGGGCCCAGTACTTC
CASSYSPGSAQWAQYF
>.|TRBJ2-1|.|TRBV7-2
TGTGCCAGCAGCCCCGAGACTAGCTACAATGAGCAGTTCTTC
CASSPETSYNEQFF
>TRBD2|TRBJ2-5|.|TRBV2
TGTGCCAGCAGGAGCATAGCGGGACAAGAGACCCAGTACTTC
CASRSIAGQETQYF
>.|TRBJ1-2|.|TRBV6-1
TGTGCCAGCAGTGACAGGGCCCTTACCTATGGCTACACCTTC
CASSDRALTYGYTF
>.|TRBJ1-1|.|TRBV3-1/TRBV3-2
TGTGCCAGCAGCCAGGCGACAACTGAAGCTTTCTTT
CASSQATTEAFF
>TRBD2|TRBJ2-7|.|TRBV9
TGTGCCAGCAGCATGGGACTAGCGGGGGTCGATTACGAGCAGTACTTC
CASSMGLAGVDYEQYF
>TRBD1|TRBJ1-2|.|TRBV24-1
TGTGCCACCAGTGACCCGGACAGGGGTGGGTATGGCTACACCTTC
CATSDPDRGGYGYTF
>TRBD1|TRBJ1-2|.|TRBV19
TGTGCCAGTAGTATAGCGCTTGAGGGGGCTAGGGATGGCTACACCTTC
CASSIALEGARDGYTF
>.|TRBJ1-5|once|TRBV19
TGTGCCAGTAGTCCCCGGGGAGGGCGTGAGTACAATCAGCCCCAGCATTTT
CASSPRGGREYNQPQHF
>TRBD2|TRBJ2-2|once|TRBV9
TGTGCCAGCAGCGTAAGTCTAGCGGGAGTCCACGGGGAGCTGTTTTTT
CASSVSLAGVHGELFF
>TRBD1|TRBJ1-3|.|TRBV2
TGTGCCAGCAGACCAGGGACAGCTGGAAACACCATATATTTT
CASRPGTAGNTIYF
>.|TRBJ2-5|.|TRBV28
TGTGCCAGCCGTTCCCCCTCGGGGAATGGCGAGACCCAGTACTTC
CASRSPSGNGETQYF
>.|TRBJ2-7|.|TRBV7-9
TGTGCCAGCAGCTTAGTCCAACGACAGCCTAACGAGCAGTACTTC
CASSLVQRQPNEQYF
>TRBD1|TRBJ2-5|.|TRBV18
TGTGCCAGCTCTCAGGACAGGCAAGAGACCCAGTACTTC
CASSQDRQETQYF
>TRBD2|TRBJ2-5|.|TRBV2
TGTGCCAGCAGAACATCAAGACTAGCCCAAGAGACCCAGTACTTC
CASRTSRLAQETQYF
>TRBD1|TRBJ2-7|.|TRBV5-1
TGCGCCAGCAGCCCCGGACAGGGGCCGTACGAGCAGTACTTC
CASSPGQGPYEQYF
>TRBD1|TRBJ1-5|once|TRBV7-6
TGTGCCAGCAGCCGGACAGGGGGTTTAGGTCAGCCCCAGCATTTT
CASSRTGGLGQPQHF
>TRBD1|TRBJ1-6|.|TRBV18
TGTGCCAGCTCACCACGGACAGGGTCCTATAATTCACCCCTCCACTTT
CASSPRTGSYNSPLHF
>.|TRBJ1-6|.|TRBV10-3
TGTGCCATCAGATCAGGGGAGAGTTCACCCCTCCACTTT
CAIRSGESSPLHF
>TRBD1|TRBJ1-4|.|TRBV5-1
TGCGCCAGCAGCTTGGACAGGGGCGTTGCAACTAATGAAAAACTGTTTTTT
CASSLDRGVATNEKLFF
>TRBD1|TRBJ1-1|few|TRBV10-2
TGCGCCAGCAGGAAACAGGGGGAGAACACTGAAGCTTTCTTT
CASRKQGENTEAFF
>TRBD1|TRBJ1-5|once|TRBV2
TGTGCCAGCAGTAGGTCAGGGGGCGTTCAGCCCCAGCATTTT
CASSRSGGVQPQHF
>TRBD1|TRBJ2-7|.|TRBV11-3
TGTGCCAGCAGGAACAGGGGGCCGCCCTACGAGCAGTACTTC
CASRNRGPPYEQYF
>TRBD1|TRBJ1-3|.|TRBV5-1
TGCGCCAGCAGGGTGACAGGGGCTGGAAACACCATATATTTT
CASRVTGAGNTIYF
>.|TRBJ2-7|.|TRBV18
TGTGCCAGCTCACCACGGGGGCTATCCTACGAGCAGTACTTC
CASSPRGLSYEQYF
>TRBD1|TRBJ1-2|.|TRBV2
TGTGCCGGATCACAGACAGGGGGTTTCTATGGCTACACCTTC
CAGSQTGGFYGYTF
>.|TRBJ2-1|.|TRBV7-8
TGTGCCAGCAGCCCGGGGTCTATAGACAATGAGCAGTTCTTC
CASSPGSIDNEQFF
>TRBD2|TRBJ2-1|.|TRBV10-1
TGCGCCAGCAGTGGGACTAGCGGGGGGGCGATCTCTGAGCAGTTCTTC
CASSGTSGGAISEQFF
>TRBD1|TRBJ2-1|.|TRBV30
TGTGCCTGGAGTTACGGGGACAGGGGTAAGGTTGAGCAGTTCTTC
CAWSYGDRGKVEQFF
>.|TRBJ1-1|.|TRBV7-6
TGTGCCAGCAGCTTATCCACCGGGGGGGTCGCTGAAGCTTTCTTT
CASSLSTGGVAEAFF
>TRBD2|TRBJ2-7|.|TRBV9
TGTGCCAGCAGCCAAACTAGCGGGGGGCCAGGCGAGCAGTACTTC
CASSQTSGGPGEQYF
>.|TRBJ2-7|.|TRBV4-3
TGCGCCAGCAGCCCCGGAGGGGCGGCGGAGCAGTACTTC
CASSPGGAAEQYF
>.|TRBJ2-7|.|TRBV5-4
TGTGCCAGCAGCTTGGGCGGGTCGATTGCCTCCTACGAGCAGTACTTC
CASSLGGSIASYEQYF